This T cell receptor beta chain appears in the sequencing data of a study of blood T cells in healthy people across ages. Findings and limits, study-wide: As age increased, TCR beta diversity per million T cells fell in a roughly linear fashion.

A J-beta primer mix and a sample-barcoded 5' primer were used in a second PCR of roughly 6 to 12 cycles. TCRdb fed the 5' RACE reads into MiXCR, producing one record per CDR3 protein. Of hundreds of thousands of distinct CDR3 sequences in the sample, 45% to 50% were seen once. This CDR3 region has 15 residues. The V and J ends lost 3 bases and 0 bases respectively, with 7 bases between them. CDR1 and CDR2 (germline): SGDLS, YYNGEE. This clonotype was observed a few times. Its antigen is currently unknown. Sequencing was performed on blood. This sequence joins TRBV9 and TRBJ1-6, with D unclear. The sequence came from a woman in her sixties or seventies in good health. The CDR3 loop is CASSEFSSYNSPLHF. The CDR3 DNA follows: TGTGCCAGCAGCGAGTTCAGCTCCTATAATTCACCCCTCCACTTT.